Listed here are 25 T cell receptor beta chains from one sample, sequenced in a study of regulatory T cells in long-lasting Graves disease. The time point was: newly diagnosed GD, antithyroid drugs for less than 3 months. PBMC RNA was the source of the TCR library. For TCR beta, libraries came from iRepertoire HTBI primers and Arm-PCR of CDR3 regions. In TCRdb, the multiplex PCR reads were re-called with MiXCR into one record per CDR3 protein. The data hold 300,000 to 400,000 distinct CDR3 sequences, with roughly 16% observed a single time. Sample: peripheral blood mononuclear cells (PBMCs), taken at new diagnosis, from a patient treated with antithyroid drugs. Receptors originate from a female donor with Graves disease.

This sequence joins TRBV4-1 and TRBJ1-1, with D perhaps matching TRBD1 (6 bases). Trimming took 6 bases from V and 0 from J, leaving 14 bases between them. From germline, CDR1 is MGHRA and CDR2 YSYEKL. This CDR3 is built from 15 residues. The CDR3 DNA sequence: TGCGCCAGCAGGGCCCTCGGACAGATGAACACTGAAGCTTTCTTT. It codes for CASRALGQMNTEAFF.

This clonotype was detected many times. V is TRBV11-2 and J is TRBJ2-7; D may be TRBD2 (6 bases). Trimming took off 5 bases at V and 7 bases at J, with 15 bases between the two ends. CDR1 and CDR2 (germline): SGHAT, FQNNGV. The CDR3 has 13 residues. CDR3 in DNA: TGTGCCAGCAGCCTGCAGGGAGGAGATGAGCAGTACTTC. This encodes CASSLQGGDEQYF. Variable domain in full (rest from reference TRBV11-2 and TRBJ2-7): EAGVAQSPRYKIIEKRQSVAFWCNPISGHATLYWYQQILGQGPKLLIQFQNNGVVDDSQLPKDRFSAERLKGVDSTLKIQPAKLEDSAVYLCASSLQGGDEQYFGPGTRLTVT.

This clonotype showed up many times. CDR3 in amino acids: CASSYSGGATGELFF. CDR3 DNA sequence: TGTGCCAGCAGTTACTCGGGGGGGGCAACCGGGGAGCTGTTTTTT. The V call is TRBV6-5, the J call TRBJ2-2; D perhaps matches TRBD2 (7 bases). The germline CDR1 and CDR2 sequences are MNHEY and SVGAGI. V shed 0 bases and J shed 5 bases, with 10 bases lying between them. The CDR3 has 15 residues.

There are a few counts of this clonotype. The chain uses TRBV6-1 and TRBJ1-1; TRBD1 matches at 9 bases. The trim removed 5 bases at V and 2 bases at J, leaving 12 bases unmatched. CDR3 size: 17 residues. Germline V gene sequence: CDR1 MNHNS, CDR2 SASEGT. As DNA, the CDR3 is TGTGCCAGCAGTAGGGACAGGGAGCTCTTATCAAACACTGAAGCTTTCTTT. This encodes CASSRDRELLSNTEAFF.

This clonotype was counted at least ten times. The chain combines TRBV6-2 or TRBV6-3 with TRBJ2-7; a possible D gene is TRBD2 (5 bases). In germline, CDR1 is MNHEY, CDR2 SVGEGT. The CDR3 runs 16 residues. Trimming left V 5 bases short and J 0 bases short, with 17 bases between. The CDR3 reads CASSQSPMAGSYEQYF. The CDR3 region has the DNA TGTGCCAGCAGTCAATCCCCCATGGCGGGCTCCTACGAGCAGTACTTC.

In this sample, this clonotype turned up many times. This sequence joins TRBV20-1 and TRBJ1-1, with 10 bases fitting TRBD1. CDR1 is DFQATT, CDR2 SNEGSKA, per germline (reference sequence). The CDR3 runs 15 residues. Losses at the gene ends were 0 bases for V and 4 bases for J; bases not matched to a gene: 5. CDR3 sequence (DNA): TGCAGTGCTAGAGAGTCCGGGACAGGGGCCACTGAAGCTTTCTTT. As protein: CSARESGTGATEAFF.

The chain has TRBV7-9 and TRBJ2-7; 8 bases match TRBD1. Germline V gene data show CDR1 as SEHNR and CDR2 as FQNEAQ (reference sequence). The V segment lost 5 bases and the J segment 8 bases; nucleotides outside the gene matches: 11. The length of the CDR3 is 14 residues. The CDR3 is CASSLEGRGPKQYF. The CDR3 DNA sequence: TGTGCCAGCAGCCTCGAGGGCAGGGGGCCAAAGCAGTACTTC.

This clonotype was detected many times. The chain joins TRBV28 to TRBJ1-4, with 7 positions matching TRBD1. Germline loops: CDR1 MDHEN, CDR2 SYDVKM. The CDR3 runs 15 residues. The ends lost 5 bases at V and 7 bases at J; junction bases unmatched: 10. For the CDR3, the DNA is TGTGCCAGCAGTCTCGGGACCCCAGGGGGTGAAAAACTGTTTTTT. This encodes CASSLGTPGGEKLFF.

This clonotype came up many times. The gene calls are TRBV7-3 and TRBJ2-1; D is possibly TRBD2 (7 bases). CDR1 SGHTA and CDR2 FQGTGA come from the germline V gene. V was clipped by 3 bases and J by 7 bases, with 16 bases between them. This CDR3 contains 15 residues. The CDR3 sequence is CASSLGGGRVNEQFF. CDR3 nucleotide sequence: TGTGCCAGCAGCTTGGGGGGGGGCCGGGTAAATGAGCAGTTCTTC.

In its sample, this clonotype was seen many times. V usage is TRBV11-2 and J usage is TRBJ2-1, with 11 bases fitting TRBD2. The germline V gene encodes CDR1 SGHAT and CDR2 FQNNGV. The CDR3 consists of 18 residues. The trim removed 1 base at V and 0 bases at J, leaving 5 bases unmatched. DNA of the CDR3: TGTGCCAGCAGCTTAGGTAGCGGGGGGGCCGTCTCCTACAATGAGCAGTTCTTC. Amino acid sequence: CASSLGSGGAVSYNEQFF.

The chain recombines TRBV12-3 or TRBV12-4 with TRBJ1-3; 8 positions match TRBD1. The CDR3 covers 16 residues. V shed 6 bases, J shed 3 bases, and the junction held 10 bases outside the gene matches. The CDR3 loop is CASSLTLTGGGNTIYF. The CDR3 nucleotides are TGTGCCAGCAGCTTGACCCTAACAGGGGGTGGAAACACCATATATTTT.

The sample holds a few counts of this clonotype. The chain uses TRBV29-1 and TRBJ1-1, with D perhaps TRBD1 (6 bases). The CDR3 runs 14 residues. From germline, CDR1 is SQVTM and CDR2 ANQGSEA. Trimming removed 7 bases at V and 4 bases at J, with 19 bases between. The CDR3 region is CSAQRGVGGTEAFF. The CDR3 DNA follows: TGCAGCGCCCAAAGGGGGGTGGGGGGCACTGAAGCTTTCTTT.

This clonotype was seen at least ten times. The chain combines TRBV7-9 with TRBJ2-7; 11 positions agree with TRBD1. The CDR3 is 15 amino acids. Germline V gene data show CDR1 as SEHNR and CDR2 as FQNEAQ (reference sequence). J gave up 2 bases and V 5 bases, and 5 bases lay outside the gene matches. The CDR3 sequence: CASSPRTGGPYEQYF. CDR3 in DNA: TGTGCCAGCAGCCCCAGGACAGGGGGCCCCTACGAGCAGTACTTC.

The gene calls are TRBV18 and TRBJ1-6; D unclear. Trimming removed 4 bases from V and 2 bases from J, with 12 bases in between. The CDR3 runs to 16 residues. Germline V CDR1 and CDR2: KGHSH, LQKENI. CDR3 coding DNA: TGTGCCAGCTCACTGACCGCGGGCCCCTATAATTCACCCCTCCACTTT. Its protein product is CASSLTAGPYNSPLHF.

About this clonotype itself: This clone may be a read error of a much larger clone one base away. CDR3 sequence reads: CASSCSWGSTEAFF. CDR3 sequence (DNA): TGTGCCAGCAGTTGCTCGTGGGGGAGCACTGAAGCTTTCTTT. This sequence joins TRBV6-2 or TRBV6-3 and TRBJ1-1; TRBD1 is a possible D gene (5 bases). CDR1 is MNHEY, CDR2 SVGEGT, per germline. The CDR3 contains 14 residues. Trimming shortened V by 4 bases and J by 4 bases, and 13 bases separated the two germline ends.

This clonotype was recorded at least ten times. V and J are TRBV9 and TRBJ1-1; D perhaps matches TRBD1 (5 bases). This CDR3 region has 16 residues. The V gene lost 0 bases and the J gene lost 5 bases, with 17 bases spanning the gap. Germline CDR1 SGDLS, CDR2 YYNGEE. CDR3 DNA: TGTGCCAGCAGCGTAGAGGGGACCGCAGCTTGGACTGAAGCTTTCTTT. It encodes CASSVEGTAAWTEAFF.

The chain joins TRBV12-5 to TRBJ2-4; either TRBD1 or TRBD2 may supply D (5 bases each). Trimming shortened V by 9 bases and J by 1 base, and 16 bases separated the two germline ends. Germline CDR1 LGHNT, CDR2 FRNRAP. This CDR3 comprises 15 residues. The CDR3 nucleotides read TGTGCTAGCCACCGGGACCCGGGCGCCAAAAACATTCAGTACTTC. Its translation is CASHRDPGAKNIQYF.

This clonotype was seen just once. V usage is TRBV24-1 and J usage is TRBJ2-5; D unclear. Germline CDR1 is KGHDR and CDR2 is SFDVKD. V was trimmed by 2 bases and J by 1 base, leaving 13 bases between them. This CDR3 contains 16 residues. The CDR3, as DNA: TGTGCCACCAGTGATTACGGAACGGCGATCCAAGAGACCCAGTACTTC. Protein product: CATSDYGTAIQETQYF.

V usage is TRBV28 and J usage is TRBJ1-1; D is undetermined. CDR1 and CDR2 from the germline V gene are MDHEN and SYDVKM. V was cut by 5 bases and J by 6 bases, with 22 bases left in between. CDR3 length: 16 residues. The CDR3 here is CASSPKREERTAEAFF. The CDR3 region has the DNA TGTGCCAGCAGTCCCAAGAGGGAGGAAAGAACCGCTGAAGCTTTCTTT.

V gene TRBV5-1 combines with J gene TRBJ2-3; possible D gene TRBD1, 6 bases. The V and J ends lost 5 bases and 4 bases respectively, with 11 bases between them. From germline, CDR1 is SGHRS and CDR2 YFSETQ. CDR3 length: 13 amino acids. CDR3: CASRQGSADTQYF. The CDR3 DNA follows: TGCGCCAGCAGGCAGGGGTCGGCAGATACGCAGTATTTT.

This clonotype was found many times. This chain connects TRBV4-1 to TRBJ2-3, with TRBD2 matching over 9 bases. There are 15 residues in the CDR3. The junction had 7 bases not matched to a gene; V was cut back by 3 bases and J by 6 bases. Germline V gene lookup returns CDR1 MGHRA and CDR2 YSYEKL. The CDR3: CASSHVAGAPDTQYF. Written as DNA, the CDR3 is TGCGCCAGCAGCCATGTAGCGGGGGCCCCCGATACGCAGTATTTT.

This clonotype occurred many times. The rearrangement links TRBV28 to TRBJ2-5, with D uncertain. CDR1 and CDR2 from the germline V gene are MDHEN and SYDVKM. This CDR3 has 11 amino acids. V was cut by 6 bases and J by 4 bases, with 6 bases left in between. The CDR3 sequence is CASRILETQYF. The CDR3 nucleotides are TGTGCCAGCAGGATCCTAGAGACCCAGTACTTC.

There are a few counts of this clonotype. It may be a read error: a sequence one base away is much more abundant. This chain links TRBV10-3 with TRBJ2-3, with D tentatively TRBD1 or TRBD2 (6 bases each). Germline V CDR1 and CDR2: ENHRY, SYGVKD. V lost 10 bases and J lost 0, with 20 bases in between. CDR3 length: 16 residues. CDR3 residues: CASSPGASSSTDTQYF. The CDR3 DNA sequence: TGTGCCAGCAGCCCGGGGGCTTCCTCTAGCACAGATACGCAGTATTTT.

This clonotype was seen a handful of times. The V and J genes are TRBV20-1 and TRBJ1-1; perhaps TRBD1 as D (6 bases). The length of the CDR3 is 16 residues. Trimming removed 0 bases at V and 7 bases at J, with 21 bases between. The germline gives CDR1 DFQATT, CDR2 SNEGSKA (reference sequence). CDR3 DNA sequence: TGCAGTGCTAGAGATGACGCTGGGCAGGGGAATGATGAAGCTTTCTTT. Protein: CSARDDAGQGNDEAFF.

This clonotype was recorded many times. The CDR3 coding sequence is TGTGCCAGCAGCCAAGATGGAGGCTGGCCCATTCAGTACTTC. This codes for CASSQDGGWPIQYF. This chain uses TRBV3-1 with TRBJ2-4, with D maybe TRBD2 (5 bases). The V end lost 0 bases, the J end lost 9 bases, and 12 bases lay between the germline ends. This CDR3 has 14 amino acids. Germline lookup yields CDR1 LGHDT and CDR2 YNNKEL (reference sequence).